This TCR beta chain came from a study of vaccination and CD4 T cells after COVID-19. As for the study in general: Every participant was given two doses of BNT162b2 or mRNA-1273 vaccine. Sampling post-COVID took place a median about 95 days after diagnosis (range 35 to 161).

In its sample, this clonotype was seen a few times. Its antigen is undetermined. Specified treatment: roughly ten-day PBMC culture with coronavirus spike peptide pools or control peptides (ViraFEST assay). This CDR3 spans 14 amino acids. The ends were cut back, 6 bases at V and 4 bases at J, with 13 bases in the middle. Germline lookup yields CDR1 MNHNS and CDR2 SASEGT. Cultured CD4+ T-cell DNA underwent Oncomine TCR Beta short-read sequencing. TCRdb ran MiXCR on the PCR reads and lists one entry per CDR3 protein. This table holds 20,000 to 25,000 distinct CDR3 sequences, 38% found once. The TCR sequence derives from a human donor who received a COVID-19 vaccine. The chain joins TRBV6-1 to TRBJ1-5; D gene ambiguous. The material was CD4+ T cells from blood, cultured in vitro, obtained before SARS-CoV-2 vaccination. The CDR3 DNA follows: TGTGCCAGCAGCACCGACGGCCGGAATCAGCCCCAGCATTTT. The encoded protein is CASSTDGRNQPQHF.